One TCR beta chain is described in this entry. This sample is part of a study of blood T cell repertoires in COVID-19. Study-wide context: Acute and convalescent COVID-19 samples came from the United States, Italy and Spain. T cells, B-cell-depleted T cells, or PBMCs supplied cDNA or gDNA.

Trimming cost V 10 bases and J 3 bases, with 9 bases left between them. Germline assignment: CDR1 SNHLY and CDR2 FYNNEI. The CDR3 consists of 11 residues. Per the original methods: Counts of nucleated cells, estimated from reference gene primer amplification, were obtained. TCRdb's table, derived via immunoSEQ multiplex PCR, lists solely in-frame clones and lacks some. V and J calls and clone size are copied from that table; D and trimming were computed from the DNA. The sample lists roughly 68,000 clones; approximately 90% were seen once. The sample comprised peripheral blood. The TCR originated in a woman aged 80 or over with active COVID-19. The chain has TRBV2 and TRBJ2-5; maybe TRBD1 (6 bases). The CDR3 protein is CATRQEETQYF. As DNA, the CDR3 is TGTGCCACCAGACAGGAAGAGACCCAGTACTTC. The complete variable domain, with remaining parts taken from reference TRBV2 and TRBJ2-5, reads EPEVTQTPSHQVTQMGQEVILRCVPISNHLYFYWYRQILGQKVEFLVSFYNNEISEKSEIFDDQFSVERPDGSNFTLKIRSTKLEDSAMYFCATRQEETQYFGPGTRLLVL.